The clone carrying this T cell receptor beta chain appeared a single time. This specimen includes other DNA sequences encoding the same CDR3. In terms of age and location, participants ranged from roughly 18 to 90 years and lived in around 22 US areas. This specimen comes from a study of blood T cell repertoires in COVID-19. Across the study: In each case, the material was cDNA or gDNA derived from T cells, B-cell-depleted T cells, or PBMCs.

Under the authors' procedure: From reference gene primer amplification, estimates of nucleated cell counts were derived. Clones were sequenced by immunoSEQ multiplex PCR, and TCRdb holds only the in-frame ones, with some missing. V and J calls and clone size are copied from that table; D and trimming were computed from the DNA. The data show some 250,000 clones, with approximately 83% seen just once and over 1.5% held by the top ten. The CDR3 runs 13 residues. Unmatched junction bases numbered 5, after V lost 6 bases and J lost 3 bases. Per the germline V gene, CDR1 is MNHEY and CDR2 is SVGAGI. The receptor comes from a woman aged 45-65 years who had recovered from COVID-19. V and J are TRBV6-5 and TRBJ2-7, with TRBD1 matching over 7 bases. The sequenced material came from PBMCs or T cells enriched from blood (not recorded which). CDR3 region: CASSPGQSYEQYF. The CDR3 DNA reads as TGTGCCAGCAGCCCGGGACAGAGCTACGAGCAGTACTTC.